This TCR beta chain was retrieved from a study of PD-1 blockade in classical Hodgkin lymphoma. Trimming cost V 2 bases and J 6 bases; bases outside gene matches: 4. The CDR3 length is 14 residues. The germline V gene encodes CDR1 MNHEY and CDR2 SVGAGI. As to this clone: The antigen remains undetermined.

Autologous stem cell transplantation was followed by relapse in every patient, and brentuximab vedotin exposure varied. Relapsed/refractory classical Hodgkin lymphoma patients had complete, partial or progressive responses. General study points: Complete responders' baseline diversity resembled that of newly diagnosed patients. What caused the repertoire differences, perhaps disease activity or prior therapy, remains undefined.

Sequenced by immunoSEQ multiplex PCR; TCRdb stores in-frame clones only, minus some. Among 150,000 or so clones listed, around 73% were seen once. This receptor was obtained from a human donor with classical Hodgkin lymphoma. The sequencing here drew on peripheral blood mononuclear cells (PBMCs), taken before the second cycle of nivolumab. V usage is TRBV6-5 and J usage is TRBJ2-1, with 7 bases lining up with TRBD2. The CDR3 spells CASSYAAGVNEQFF. The CDR3 coding sequence is TGTGCCAGCAGTTACGCGGCGGGAGTCAATGAGCAGTTCTTC.